These T cell receptor beta chains were read from a single sample in a study of T cell repertoires in cytomegalovirus infection. Their specific antigens are unknown. MiXCR was run by TCRdb on the reads, yielding one entry per CDR3 protein. Among approximately 600,000 distinct CDR3 sequences listed, under 45% were seen once. Sequences were derived from cultured PBMCs, sampled from culture after CMV antigen stimulation. Receptors were obtained from a human donor in good health (CMV status not recorded). Some clones in this sample may be carry-over from other donors' samples. Both conserved end residues are part of each CDR3. Fields, in order: clone size, D gene, V gene, J gene, CDR3 DNA, CDR3 protein. The D gene is left open where the match is weak. The listing skips clone size in some rows; elsewhere it reads once, few, many or a size class.

NA	TRBD2	TRBV4-1	TRBJ2-7	TGCGCCAGCAGCCAAGAGTCTAGCGGGGCCCTCTACGAGCAGTACTTC	CASSQESSGALYEQYF
NA	NA	TRBV19	TRBJ2-1	TGTGCCAGTAGTATAGGGGCGCCATCTGAGCAGTTCTTC	CASSIGAPSEQFF
many	TRBD2	TRBV6-5	TRBJ2-1	TGTGCCAGCAGTCAGACTAGCGGGGGCTACAATGAGCAGTTCTTC	CASSQTSGGYNEQFF
once	NA	TRBV10-3	TRBJ1-1	TGTGCCATCAGTGAGCCAGCGCAGTGGACTGAAGCTTTCTTT	CAISEPAQWTEAFF
NA	NA	TRBV19	TRBJ1-3	TGTGCCAGTAGTATGTTAGGGCCCTCTGGAAACACCATATATTTT	CASSMLGPSGNTIYF
few	NA	TRBV12-3/TRBV12-4	TRBJ2-7	TGTGCCAGCAGTAGAGCCCGACAGGATGGCTACGAGCAGTACTTC	CASSRARQDGYEQYF
NA	NA	TRBV6-1	TRBJ1-6	TGTGCCAGCAGATTCCGTGGGGTAGAATTCTCACCCCTCCACTTT	CASRFRGVEFSPLHF
many	NA	TRBV7-2	TRBJ1-2	TGTGCCAGCAGCTTGGACAGTTTCACCTATGGCTACACCTTC	CASSLDSFTYGYTF
NA	NA	TRBV6-5	TRBJ1-1	TGTGCCAGCAGTTATGGGGGCAATCGGCAAAGGGCTTTCTTT	CASSYGGNRQRAFF
NA	TRBD1	TRBV18	TRBJ1-6	TGTGCCAGCTCACGGACAGGGGACGGCTCACCCCTCCACTTT	CASSRTGDGSPLHF
NA	TRBD1	TRBV9	TRBJ1-5	TGTGCCAGCAGTCAGACAGGGGATAATCAGCCCCAGCATTTT	CASSQTGDNQPQHF
NA	NA	TRBV7-2	TRBJ1-2	TGTGCCAGCAGCCCCCAGCAGGGAATTATGCATGGCTACACCTTC	CASSPQQGIMHGYTF
NA	TRBD2	TRBV7-2	TRBJ2-1	TGTGCCAGCACCCTTTGGAGCGGGAGAGTAAATGAGCAGTTCTTC	CASTLWSGRVNEQFF
few	NA	TRBV11-2	TRBJ2-5	TGTGCCAGCAGCTTGGACATATTAGAGACCCAGTACTTC	CASSLDILETQYF
NA	NA	TRBV5-4	TRBJ1-1	TGTGCCAGCAGTCTTGCGGACACAGGTGAAGCTTTCTTT	CASSLADTGEAFF
NA	NA	TRBV12-3/TRBV12-4	TRBJ2-7	TGTGCCAGCAGCCTTTCGTCTCACGAGCAGTACTTC	CASSLSSHEQYF
many	NA	TRBV7-8	TRBJ2-7	TGTGCCAGCAGCTACAGGGTTTCCTACGAGCAGTACTTC	CASSYRVSYEQYF
NA	NA	TRBV14	TRBJ2-3	TGTGCCAGCAGCCGCGCCCAGGGAATAACAGATACGCAGTATTTT	CASSRAQGITDTQYF
once	NA	TRBV6-2/TRBV6-3	TRBJ1-5	TGTGCCAGCAGTCTCTCGGGGATACAAGGTCCCCAGCATTTT	CASSLSGIQGPQHF
NA	NA	TRBV11-2	TRBJ1-3	TGTGCCAGCAGCTTGGTTCGCACCATATATTTT	CASSLVRTIYF
NA	NA	TRBV10-3	TRBJ2-5	TGTGCCATCAGTGTGGTGGGAAATCAAGAGACCCAGTACTTC	CAISVVGNQETQYF
NA	NA	TRBV6-2/TRBV6-3	TRBJ1-1	TGTGCCAGCAGTTACGACAGTGGTAACACTGAAGCTTTCTTT	CASSYDSGNTEAFF
NA	NA	TRBV4-1	TRBJ2-7	TGCGCCAGCAGCCAGCAGGGAAAGTCGCCCGAGCAGTACTTC	CASSQQGKSPEQYF
few	NA	TRBV27	TRBJ1-5	TGTGCCAGCACCCCTGGGGGGCAGAGCAATCAGCCCCAGCATTTT	CASTPGGQSNQPQHF
NA	TRBD1	TRBV19	TRBJ1-2	TGTGCCAGCGATCCGGGACAGGGGTCCTATGGCTACACCTTC	CASDPGQGSYGYTF
NA	TRBD1	TRBV4-3	TRBJ1-2	TGCGCCAGCAGCTCTTCGACAGGGATGGGGGCCTACGGCTACACCTTC	CASSSSTGMGAYGYTF
NA	NA	TRBV6-2/TRBV6-3	TRBJ2-3	TGTGCCAGCAGTTTCGGTTCCCGCACAGATACGCAGTATTTT	CASSFGSRTDTQYF
NA	NA	TRBV24-1	TRBJ2-5	TGTGCCACCAGTGACGGTCACGAAGAGACCCAGTACTTC	CATSDGHEETQYF
NA	NA	TRBV12-3/TRBV12-4	TRBJ1-2	TGTGCCAGCACTTCAGGGCTTAACTATGGCTACACCTTC	CASTSGLNYGYTF
few	NA	TRBV7-2	TRBJ1-1	TGTGCCAGCAGCCCTCCCTCGGGCACTGAAGCTTTCTTT	CASSPPSGTEAFF
many	NA	TRBV7-2	TRBJ1-3	TGTGCCAGCAGCTTCGCACGGTGGGACACCATATATTTT	CASSFARWDTIYF
NA	NA	TRBV6-6	TRBJ2-3	TGTGCCAGCAGTTCCGGGACCACAGGCGGCGCAGATACGCAGTATTTT	CASSSGTTGGADTQYF
NA	NA	TRBV6-2/TRBV6-3	TRBJ2-7	TGTGCCAGCAGTTACCTCCGCGGACAGAACTACGAGCAGTACTTC	CASSYLRGQNYEQYF
many	TRBD2	TRBV7-2	TRBJ2-5	TGTGCCAGCAGCTCTTACAGCCTAGCGGGGGAGACCCAGTACTTC	CASSSYSLAGETQYF
NA	NA	TRBV7-2	TRBJ1-3	TGTGCCAGCAGCTCGGTGATGAGCACCATATATTTT	CASSSVMSTIYF
NA	TRBD2	TRBV4-2	TRBJ2-7	TGTGCCAGCAGCCTACCGACTAGCGGCGGGACGAACGAGCAGTACTTC	CASSLPTSGGTNEQYF
NA	TRBD2	TRBV6-5	TRBJ2-3	TGTGCCAGCAGTTACCAGCTAGCGGAGACGTACAGCACAGATACGCAGTATTTT	CASSYQLAETYSTDTQYF
NA	TRBD1	TRBV28	TRBJ2-5	TGTGCCAGCAGTTTACAAGGCAGGGGGAGCCAAGAGACCCAGTACTTC	CASSLQGRGSQETQYF
NA	TRBD1	TRBV7-4	TRBJ2-7	TGTGCCAGCAGCCCTCGGACAGGGCGTAGCTACGAGCAGTACTTC	CASSPRTGRSYEQYF
few	NA	TRBV6-1	TRBJ1-5	TGTGCCAGCAGTCGCAGGGACAATCAGCCCCAGCATTTT	CASSRRDNQPQHF
NA	NA	TRBV12-3/TRBV12-4	TRBJ2-1	TGTGCCAGCAGTTCCGGAGCGGCCTACAATGAGCAGTTCTTC	CASSSGAAYNEQFF
NA	TRBD1	TRBV20-1	TRBJ1-6	TGCAGTGCTATCCCCGGGACAGGAAATTCACCCCTCCACTTT	CSAIPGTGNSPLHF
few	TRBD2	TRBV7-6	TRBJ2-7	TGTGCCAGCAGTCGCTCCCCGACTAGCGGGAGGGCCTCAGCCTACGAGCAGTACTTC	CASSRSPTSGRASAYEQYF
NA	NA	TRBV14	TRBJ1-1	TGTGCCAGCAGCCGCTTCAGGGAGGACACTGAAGCTTTCTTT	CASSRFREDTEAFF
NA	NA	TRBV7-8	TRBJ1-6	TGTGCCAGCAGCGAAAGGGACAACAATTCACCCCTCCACTTT	CASSERDNNSPLHF
few	TRBD1	TRBV4-1	TRBJ2-2	TGCGCCAGCAGCCATGGACAGGACCAACCGAACACCGGGGAGCTGTTTTTT	CASSHGQDQPNTGELFF